Below are 28 T cell receptor beta chains sequenced from a single sample in a study of Graves' ophthalmopathy and Graves' hyperthyroidism. RNA transcripts served as template for amplifying TCR beta CDR3 sequences. After a first-round RT-PCR with HTBI primers, a second-round multiplex PCR was run. Via MiXCR, TCRdb re-called the multiplex PCR reads, giving one row per CDR3 protein. The data contain roughly 380,000 distinct CDR3 sequences, about 16% of them singletons. Material: peripheral blood. Receptor source: a woman in her late teens or twenties with stable Graves' hyperthyroidism.

In its sample, this clonotype was seen many times. The V call is TRBV6-1, the J call TRBJ2-5, with D tentatively TRBD1 (6 bases). This CDR3 comprises 14 residues. CDR1 MNHNS and CDR2 SASEGT come from the germline V gene. V was pared by 6 bases and J by 1 base, with 12 bases between. Here the CDR3 reads CASRQGATQETQYF. The CDR3 DNA is TGTGCCAGCAGACAGGGAGCTACCCAAGAGACCCAGTACTTC.

This clonotype was counted many times. The chain has TRBV6-5 and TRBJ1-1; D not certain. Germline CDR1 MNHEY, CDR2 SVGAGI. Trimming pared 0 bases from V and 1 base from J, leaving 6 bases between. The CDR3 length is 14 residues. The CDR3 DNA reads TGTGCCAGCAGTTACTCCGGGGAGAACACTGAAGCTTTCTTT. It translates to CASSYSGENTEAFF.

The table lists this clonotype with many counts. The chain couples TRBV7-9 to TRBJ1-6; D is unclear. The germline V gene has CDR1 SEHNR and CDR2 FQNEAQ (reference sequence). Trimming took 6 bases from V and 6 from J, leaving 9 bases between them. There are 13 residues in the CDR3. CDR3 bases: TGTGCCAGCAGGACGGAGACTAATTCACCCCTCCACTTT. Its protein is CASRTETNSPLHF.

This clonotype has ten or more counts. This chain links TRBV27 with TRBJ1-2; D ambiguous. V was cut by 5 bases and J by 3 bases, with 16 bases left in between. Germline CDR1 reads MNHEY; CDR2 reads SMNVEV (reference sequence). The CDR3 sequence is 15 residues long. The CDR3 reads CASSKGPGVDYGYTF. In DNA, the CDR3 is TGTGCCAGCAGTAAAGGCCCCGGGGTGGACTATGGCTACACCTTC.

This clonotype was seen only a few times. The chain is built from TRBV12-3 or TRBV12-4 and TRBJ2-6; weak D call: TRBD1 (5 bases). The CDR3 totals 15 residues. Between the trimmed V and J ends, which lost 5 bases and 4 bases, there was a span of 12 bases. The CDR3 region has the DNA TGTGCCAGCAGTCGACAGCCTTTAGGGGCCAACGTCCTGACTTTC. Protein sequence: CASSRQPLGANVLTF.

This clonotype was seen ten or more times. The chain is built from TRBV29-1 and TRBJ1-1; TRBD1 might be the D (5 bases). Germline V gives CDR1 SQVTM, CDR2 ANQGSEA. The CDR3 contains 14 residues. V lost 7 bases and J 0 bases, leaving 15 bases between the germline ends. CDR3 coding DNA: TGCAGCGCCAGAAGGGGTAGGCTGAACACTGAAGCTTTCTTT. Protein sequence: CSARRGRLNTEAFF.

The chain recombines TRBV6-5 with TRBJ2-7, with TRBD1 matching over 7 bases. The germline gives CDR1 MNHEY, CDR2 SVGAGI. Trimming removed 2 bases from V and 6 bases from J; junction bases left unmatched: 4. This CDR3 has 13 residues. As DNA, the CDR3 is TGTGCCAGCAGTTACGACAGGGCGGGCGAGCAGTACTTC. It codes for CASSYDRAGEQYF.

The sample holds many counts of this clonotype. The chain links TRBV19 to TRBJ1-2; tentative D call: TRBD1 (5 bases). V gave up 7 bases and J gave up 2 bases, with 14 bases separating them. Germline CDR1 and CDR2: LNHDA and SQIVND (reference sequence). The CDR3 is 14 amino acids. For the CDR3, the DNA is TGTGCCAGTACCAGGGTGGGAGGAAACTATGGCTACACCTTC. Residues: CASTRVGGNYGYTF.

To note about this clonotype: Just one base apart from a much larger clone, this may be a read error. CDR3 amino acids: CARWDGNYGFTF. Here the CDR3 DNA reads TGTGCCAGATGGGACGGCAACTATGGCTTCACCTTC. This chain links TRBV6-1 with TRBJ1-2; tentative D call: TRBD1 (5 bases). This CDR3 comprises 12 residues. CDR1 is MNHNS, CDR2 SASEGT, per germline.

The CDR3, as DNA: TGTGCCAGCAGCCACGGACTAGCGCCTTCCTACGAGCAGTACTTC. This encodes CASSHGLAPSYEQYF. The chain couples TRBV27 to TRBJ2-7; 9 nucleotides match TRBD2. The CDR3 runs to 15 residues. J was trimmed by 1 base and V by 6 bases; bases with no gene match: 7. The V gene's germline CDR1 is MNHEY and CDR2 SMNVEV (reference sequence).

The chain links TRBV27 to TRBJ1-4, with D perhaps matching TRBD1 (6 bases). V lost 3 bases and J lost 8, with 16 bases in between. The CDR3 is 15 residues long. Per the germline V gene, CDR1 is MNHEY and CDR2 is SMNVEV (reference sequence). The CDR3 loop is CASSLGQTLEEKLFF. Written as DNA, the CDR3 is TGTGCCAGCAGTTTGGGACAAACCCTAGAGGAAAAACTGTTTTTT.

This clonotype was counted between two and nine times. V and J are TRBV7-6 and TRBJ2-3; D perhaps matches TRBD2 (5 bases). The CDR3 runs 15 residues. V shed 3 bases and J shed 1 base, with 11 bases lying between them. Germline assignment: CDR1 SGHVS and CDR2 FNYEAQ. The CDR3 is CASSFGLQRTDTQYF. CDR3 nucleotides: TGTGCCAGCAGCTTCGGACTCCAACGCACAGATACGCAGTATTTT.

This clonotype showed up many times. The V and J genes are TRBV6-5 and TRBJ1-6; tentatively, D is TRBD1 (5 bases). The CDR3 has 15 amino acids. Germline V gene sequence: CDR1 MNHEY, CDR2 SVGAGI. The ends were cut back, 2 bases at V and 8 bases at J, with 13 bases in the middle. CDR3 coding DNA: TGTGCCAGCAGTTACAAGCCCCGAGGGGATTCACCCCTCCACTTT. This gives the protein CASSYKPRGDSPLHF.

The chain is built from TRBV20-1 and TRBJ2-7, with TRBD2 matching 7 bases. This CDR3 has 14 amino acids. Per the germline V gene, CDR1 is DFQATT and CDR2 is SNEGSKA (reference sequence). V was pared by 1 base and J by 3 bases, with 6 bases of the junction left unmatched. The CDR3 DNA is TGCAGTGCTAGAGTGGTAGCGGGTTACTACGAGCAGTACTTC. Protein product: CSARVVAGYYEQYF.

The J gene is TRBJ2-7, the V gene TRBV18; 11 bases align to TRBD2. Germline values: CDR1 KGHSH, CDR2 LQKENI. The CDR3 covers 13 residues. J gave up 7 bases and V 5 bases, and 4 bases lay outside the gene matches. The CDR3 DNA sequence: TGTGCCAGCTCAGACGGACTAGCGGGTGAGCAGTACTTC. Translation: CASSDGLAGEQYF. The full variable domain, with the rest looked up from reference TRBV18 and TRBJ2-7, is NAGVMQNPRHLVRRRGQEARLRCSPMKGHSHVYWYRQLPEEGLKFMVYLQKENIIDESGMPKERFSAEFPKEGPSILRIQQVVRGDSAAYFCASSDGLAGEQYFGPGTRLTVT.

This clonotype was recorded at least ten times. V and J are TRBV6-1 and TRBJ1-2; weak D call: TRBD1 (5 bases). CDR3 length: 14 amino acids. From germline, CDR1 is MNHNS and CDR2 SASEGT. The V end was cut by 5 bases, the J end by 3 bases, with 13 bases between. The CDR3 protein is CASSREPGDYGYTF. The CDR3 DNA reads as TGTGCCAGCAGTCGGGAGCCGGGGGACTATGGCTACACCTTC.

This sequence joins TRBV2 and TRBJ1-6, with TRBD1 as a possible D gene (6 bases). CDR1 is SNHLY, CDR2 FYNNEI, per germline. The V end lost 1 base, the J end lost 10 bases, and 17 bases lay between the germline ends. CDR3 length: 16 residues. DNA for the CDR3: TGTGCCAGCAGTGAAGTGATGGGACCAGGGGACTCACCCCTCCACTTT. Residues: CASSEVMGPGDSPLHF.

This clonotype was seen repeatedly, ten times or more. The rearrangement joins TRBV2 to TRBJ2-7, with 12 bases aligning to TRBD1. The V gene's germline CDR1 is SNHLY and CDR2 FYNNEI. The trim removed 6 bases at V and 5 bases at J, leaving 11 bases unmatched. CDR3 size: 16 residues. The CDR3 bases are TGTGCCAGCAGCAGGACTGAGGGACAGGGGGCGCACGAGCAGTACTTC. The encoded protein is CASSRTEGQGAHEQYF.

This clonotype was detected many times. The chain combines TRBV19 with TRBJ2-7; TRBD1 aligns across 7 bases. The length of the CDR3 is 13 residues. J was trimmed by 5 bases and V by 3 bases; bases with no gene match: 4. The germline V gene has CDR1 LNHDA and CDR2 SQIVND (reference sequence). In DNA form, the CDR3 reads TGTGCCAGTAGTATCGCCAGGGGGAACGAGCAGTACTTC. Its protein product is CASSIARGNEQYF.

This clonotype has a count of ten or more. The V gene is TRBV6-2 or TRBV6-3, the J gene TRBJ1-5; a possible D gene is TRBD1 (5 bases). Germline CDR1 MNHEY, CDR2 SVGEGT. V gave up 7 bases and J gave up 6 bases, with 19 bases separating them. CDR3 size: 15 residues. The CDR3 bases are TGTGCCAGCACCATGGCGGGGGGTGAGGTTCAGCCCCAGCATTTT. Translation gives CASTMAGGEVQPQHF.

This clonotype was observed at least ten times. The chain employs TRBV24-1 and TRBJ2-7; 9 bases match TRBD1. This CDR3 has 14 residues. Germline lookup yields CDR1 KGHDR and CDR2 SFDVKD. V gave up 7 bases and J gave up 5 bases; unmatched junction bases: 8. The chain's CDR3 is CATRRDRVNDEQYF. CDR3 sequence (DNA): TGTGCCACCAGAAGGGACAGGGTAAACGACGAGCAGTACTTC.

This clonotype was counted many times. The V call is TRBV24-1, the J call TRBJ2-5, with 7 bases identical to TRBD1. The CDR3 loop spans 13 amino acids. In germline, CDR1 is KGHDR, CDR2 SFDVKD. V shed 4 bases and J 6 bases; nucleotides not matched to a gene: 4. CDR3 in amino acids: CATSEYRGQTQYF. In DNA, the CDR3 is TGTGCCACCAGTGAGTACAGGGGCCAGACCCAGTACTTC.

This clonotype was observed a few times. The chain combines TRBV6-4 with TRBJ2-3; 11 bases align to TRBD2. Germline CDR1 and CDR2: MRHNA and SNTAGT. The CDR3 spans 16 residues. Unmatched junction bases numbered 3, after V lost 0 bases and J lost 4 bases. The CDR3 here is CASSDSTSGGADTQYF. DNA for the CDR3: TGTGCCAGCAGTGACTCAACTAGCGGGGGCGCAGATACGCAGTATTTT.

This clonotype has more than one count but fewer than ten. This sequence joins TRBV7-9 and TRBJ1-1; a possible D gene is TRBD1 (6 bases). Germline CDR1 and CDR2: SEHNR and FQNEAQ (reference sequence). The CDR3 extends over 15 amino acids. Trimming removed 0 bases at V and 4 bases at J, with 12 bases between. Written as DNA, the CDR3 is TGTGCCAGCAGCTTAGCCCCACCCAGGGGCACTGAAGCTTTCTTT. It specifies CASSLAPPRGTEAFF.

This clonotype was recorded only once. The rearrangement links TRBV12-3 or TRBV12-4 to TRBJ2-3, with 7 bases identical to TRBD2. The CDR3 loop spans 16 amino acids. V lost 5 bases to trimming and J lost 1 base; unmatched junction nucleotides: 9. The CDR3 region is CASSAGEGHGTDTQYF. The CDR3 coding sequence is TGTGCCAGCAGTGCCGGGGAGGGGCACGGCACAGATACGCAGTATTTT.

This chain links TRBV18 with TRBJ1-1, with 9 bases fitting TRBD1. V lost 2 bases to trimming and J lost 5 bases; unmatched junction nucleotides: 3. CDR1 KGHSH and CDR2 LQKENI come from the germline V gene. This CDR3 contains 14 residues. This CDR3 is CASSPGTGQTEAFF. As DNA, the CDR3 is TGTGCCAGCTCACCAGGGACAGGGCAAACTGAAGCTTTCTTT.

This clonotype occurred many times. This chain links TRBV7-9 with TRBJ2-7, with 9 bases that match TRBD1. The CDR3 loop spans 16 amino acids. Per the germline V gene, CDR1 is SEHNR and CDR2 is FQNEAQ (reference sequence). The J segment lost 6 bases and the V segment lost 0 bases, leaving 9 bases of the junction unmatched. Written as DNA, the CDR3 is TGTGCCAGCAGCTTAGCCACTACAGGGGGCCCCCGCGAGCAGTACTTC. It specifies CASSLATTGGPREQYF.

This chain uses TRBV11-2 with TRBJ2-2, with D hard to call. This CDR3 has 15 residues. Trimming stripped 7 bases from V and 4 bases from J, with 16 bases between. The germline V gene has CDR1 SGHAT and CDR2 FQNNGV. The CDR3 sequence is CASTRRAVGTGELFF. CDR3 DNA: TGTGCCAGCACCCGACGGGCCGTGGGCACCGGGGAGCTGTTTTTT.